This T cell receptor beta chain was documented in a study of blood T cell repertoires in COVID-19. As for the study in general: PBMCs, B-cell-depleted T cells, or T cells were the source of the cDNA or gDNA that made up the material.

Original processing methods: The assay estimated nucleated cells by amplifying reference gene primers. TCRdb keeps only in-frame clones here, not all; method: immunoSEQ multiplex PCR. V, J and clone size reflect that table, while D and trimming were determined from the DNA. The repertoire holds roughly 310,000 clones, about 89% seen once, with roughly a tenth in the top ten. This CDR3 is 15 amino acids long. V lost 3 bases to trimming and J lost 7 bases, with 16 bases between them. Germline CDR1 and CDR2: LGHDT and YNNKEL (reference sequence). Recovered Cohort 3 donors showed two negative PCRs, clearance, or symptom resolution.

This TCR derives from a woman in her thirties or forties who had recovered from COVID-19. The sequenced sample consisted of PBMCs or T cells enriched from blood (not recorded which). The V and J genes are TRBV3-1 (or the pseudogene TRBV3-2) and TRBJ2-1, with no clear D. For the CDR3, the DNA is TGTGCCAGCAGCCACAGAAGTCGACTTAGAAATGAGCAGTTCTTC. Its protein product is CASSHRSRLRNEQFF.